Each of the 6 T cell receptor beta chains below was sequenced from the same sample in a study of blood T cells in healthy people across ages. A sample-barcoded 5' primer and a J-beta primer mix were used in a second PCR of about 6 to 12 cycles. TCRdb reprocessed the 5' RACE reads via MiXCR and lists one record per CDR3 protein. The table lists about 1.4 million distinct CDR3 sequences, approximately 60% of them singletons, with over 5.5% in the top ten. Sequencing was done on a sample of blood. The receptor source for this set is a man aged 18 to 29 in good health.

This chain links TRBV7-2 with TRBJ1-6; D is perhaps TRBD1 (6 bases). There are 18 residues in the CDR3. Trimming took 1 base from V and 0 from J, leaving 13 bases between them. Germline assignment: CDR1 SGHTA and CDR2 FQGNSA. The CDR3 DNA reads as TGTGCCAGCAGCTTAGAGGGCAGGGGCGCCTCCTATAATTCACCCCTCCACTTT. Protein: CASSLEGRGASYNSPLHF.

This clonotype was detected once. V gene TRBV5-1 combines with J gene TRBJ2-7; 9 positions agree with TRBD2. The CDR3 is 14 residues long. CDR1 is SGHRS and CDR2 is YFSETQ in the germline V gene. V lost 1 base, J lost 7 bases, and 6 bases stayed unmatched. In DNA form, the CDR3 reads TGCGCCAGCAGCTTGTACGCGGGAGGGAATGAGCAGTACTTC. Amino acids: CASSLYAGGNEQYF.

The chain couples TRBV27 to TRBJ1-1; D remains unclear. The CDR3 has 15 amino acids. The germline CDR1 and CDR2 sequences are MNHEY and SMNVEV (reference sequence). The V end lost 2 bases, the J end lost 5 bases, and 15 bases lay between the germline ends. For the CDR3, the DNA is TGTGCCAGCAGTTTAGGGCTACCGATCCAGACTGAAGCTTTCTTT. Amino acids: CASSLGLPIQTEAFF.

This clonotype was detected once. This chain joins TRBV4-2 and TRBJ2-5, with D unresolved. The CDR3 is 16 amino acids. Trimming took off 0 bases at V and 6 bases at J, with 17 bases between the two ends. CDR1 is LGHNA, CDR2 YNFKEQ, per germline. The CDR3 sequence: CASSQDSAGGIQTQYF. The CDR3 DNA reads TGTGCCAGCAGCCAAGATTCAGCCGGTGGAATTCAGACCCAGTACTTC.

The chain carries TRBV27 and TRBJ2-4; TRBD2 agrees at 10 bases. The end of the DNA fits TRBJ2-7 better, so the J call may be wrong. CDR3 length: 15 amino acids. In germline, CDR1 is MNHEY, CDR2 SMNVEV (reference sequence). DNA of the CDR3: TGTGCCAGCAGTTTTCATACTAGCGGGATTTACGAGCAGTACTTC. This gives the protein CASSFHTSGIYEQYF.

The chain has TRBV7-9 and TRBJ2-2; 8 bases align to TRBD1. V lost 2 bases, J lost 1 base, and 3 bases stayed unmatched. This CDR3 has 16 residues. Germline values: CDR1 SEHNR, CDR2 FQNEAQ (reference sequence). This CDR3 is CASSLSGTGNTGELFF. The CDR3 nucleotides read TGTGCCAGCAGCTTATCCGGGACAGGGAACACCGGGGAGCTGTTTTTT.